The rows below give T cell receptor beta chains drawn from one sample of a study of CD8 T cells in Susac syndrome. TCRdb redid the calling of the immunoSEQ multiplex PCR reads with MiXCR, one entry per CDR3 protein. The sample lists roughly 140,000 distinct CDR3 sequences; roughly 94% were seen once. The specimen sequenced was CD8+ T cells from PBMCs. All receptors derive from a human donor in good health. The CDR3 runs from the conserved cysteine through the conserved F or W. D genes are given only for firm matches. Where a row states a size, it is once, few, many or the class of an expanded clone; other rows omit it.

V,D,size,J,DNA,CDR3
TRBV10-2,.,.,TRBJ2-3,TGCGCCAGCAGTGAGTCCTTGGCCTTAGATACGCAGTATTTT,CASSESLALDTQYF
TRBV12-5,TRBD1,.,TRBJ2-5,TGTGCTAGTGGTTTGGCAGGGGGCTTGGAGACCCAGTACTTC,CASGLAGGLETQYF
TRBV29-1,.,few,TRBJ2-7,TGCAGCGTCAGACAGGACTTCTACGAGCAGTACTTC,CSVRQDFYEQYF
TRBV12-3/TRBV12-4,TRBD2,.,TRBJ2-1,TGTGCCAGCACCGCTCTGGGGGAGGGCCGTGAGCAGTTCTTC,CASTALGEGREQFF
TRBV3-1,TRBD2,.,TRBJ2-3,TGTGCCAGCAGCCCTGGGACTAGCGGGTCTCTTAGCACAGATACGCAGTATTTT,CASSPGTSGSLSTDTQYF
TRBV9,.,.,TRBJ1-2,TGTGCCAGCAGCGTAGTGAGTCGGGGGTCCTATGGCTACACCTTC,CASSVVSRGSYGYTF
TRBV4-3,TRBD2,.,TRBJ2-7,TGCGCCAGCAGCCAAGAAGGGACTAGCGGGAGGTTATCCTACGAGCAGTACTTC,CASSQEGTSGRLSYEQYF
TRBV9,.,.,TRBJ1-2,TGTGCCAGCAGCGTAGTAGGTATCTATGGCTACACCTTC,CASSVVGIYGYTF
TRBV20-1,.,.,TRBJ1-2,TGCAGTGCTAGAGGAACTAACTATGGCTACACCTTC,CSARGTNYGYTF
TRBV30,.,.,TRBJ2-5,TGTGCCTGGCTCCCAGCCCTACAAGAGACCCAGTACTTC,CAWLPALQETQYF
TRBV27,TRBD1,.,TRBJ1-1,TGTGCCAGCAGTTCAAACAGGGGAGGCACTGAAGCTTTCTTT,CASSSNRGGTEAFF
TRBV13,.,.,TRBJ2-3,TGTGCCAGCAGCTTAGGCCTCGGCCCCCCCACAGATACGCAGTATTTT,CASSLGLGPPTDTQYF
TRBV24-1,.,once,TRBJ2-2,TGTGCCACCAGTGATTTGGGAGGGGAGCTGTTTTTT,CATSDLGGELFF
TRBV20-1,.,.,TRBJ2-7,TGCAGTATAGGATACGAGCAGTACTTC,CSIGYEQYF
TRBV27,.,.,TRBJ2-7,TGTGCCAGCAAGGGGTCCGACTACGAGCAGTACTTC,CASKGSDYEQYF
TRBV27,TRBD2,few,TRBJ2-7,TGTGCCAGCAGTTTAGCTAGCGGGACCTACGAGCAGTACTTC,CASSLASGTYEQYF
TRBV12-5,TRBD1,.,TRBJ2-1,TGTGCTAGTGCCTCCGGGACAGGGGCCAATGAGCAGTTCTTC,CASASGTGANEQFF
TRBV14,.,.,TRBJ2-2,TGTGCCAGCAGCCAAAAGGACGGGCTGTTTTTT,CASSQKDGLFF
TRBV7-3,TRBD1,.,TRBJ1-1,TGTGCCAGCAGCTCTGCCGGGACAGGGAACACTGAAGCTTTCTTT,CASSSAGTGNTEAFF
TRBV27,.,.,TRBJ2-1,TGTGCCAGCAGTTTATCCGCGGGCAATGAGCAGTTCTTC,CASSLSAGNEQFF
TRBV28,TRBD2,.,TRBJ2-1,TGTGCCAGCAGTTTAGTGGCTAGCGGGGGACACAATGAGCAGTTCTTC,CASSLVASGGHNEQFF
TRBV6-1,.,.,TRBJ1-1,TGTGCCAGCAGCGGCCGGGACGCGAACACTGAAGCTTTCTTT,CASSGRDANTEAFF
TRBV9,.,.,TRBJ2-5,TGTGCCAGCAGCGGCTCTTCGGAGACCCAGTACTTC,CASSGSSETQYF
TRBV4-3,.,.,TRBJ2-2,TGCGCCAGCAGCCAAGCCACGAACACCGGGGAGCTGTTTTTT,CASSQATNTGELFF
TRBV15,TRBD1,.,TRBJ1-1,TGTGCCACCAGCAGCGTACAGGGGGCGATGCCTGAAGCTTTCTTT,CATSSVQGAMPEAFF
TRBV5-4,.,once,TRBJ2-7,TGTGCCAGCAGCCCTCTCCCCGGGAGCTCCTACGAGCAGTACTTC,CASSPLPGSSYEQYF
TRBV27,.,.,TRBJ1-1,TGTGCCAGCAGTCCTTCGGCGGACACTGAAGCTTTCTTT,CASSPSADTEAFF
TRBV29-1,TRBD1,.,TRBJ2-7,TGCAGCGTCGGACAGGGCGGGGAGCAGTACTTC,CSVGQGGEQYF
TRBV20-1,TRBD2,.,TRBJ2-1,TGCAGTGCTAGTATAGCGGGAGGAGCTTATGAGCAGTTCTTC,CSASIAGGAYEQFF
TRBV29-1,TRBD2,.,TRBJ2-3,TGCAGCGTTGAAGGTCCTAGCGGGAGGGCCACAGATACGCAGTATTTT,CSVEGPSGRATDTQYF
TRBV20-1,TRBD2,.,TRBJ2-7,TGCAGTGCCATAACTAGCGGGAGAGGCGAGCAGTACTTC,CSAITSGRGEQYF
TRBV28,TRBD1,.,TRBJ2-5,TGTGCCAGCAGTTCCCCGACAGGGTGGAAGACCCAGTACTTC,CASSSPTGWKTQYF
TRBV4-3,.,.,TRBJ2-7,TGCGCCAGCAGCCAAGTAGTGAGTACCTACGAGCAGTACTTC,CASSQVVSTYEQYF
TRBV20-1,.,.,TRBJ1-1,TGCAGTGCTCGAAACCCCCGGGAAGAAGGAGCTTTCTTT,CSARNPREEGAFF
TRBV27,.,.,TRBJ2-3,TGTGCCAGCAGTTTAAAATCGCCGGATACGCAGTATTTT,CASSLKSPDTQYF
TRBV28,.,.,TRBJ2-1,TGTGCCAGCAGAGGACACCTTTACAATGAGCAGTTCTTC,CASRGHLYNEQFF